This T cell receptor beta chain was identified during a study of glioma-infiltrating T cells. Study-wide results and caveats: Tissue-blood divergence was below expectation in non-neoplastic patients, above in gliomas.

After removal of 6 bases from V and 1 base from J, the junction contained 6 bases not matched to a gene. The germline CDR1 and CDR2 sequences are ENHRY and SYGVKD. The CDR3 sequence is 15 residues long. The iRepertoire nested amplicon-rescue multiplex PCR amplified TCR alpha and beta CDR3s from RNA. TCRdb reprocessed the multiplex PCR reads with MiXCR, giving one entry per CDR3 protein. The sample lists 160,000 or so distinct CDR3 sequences; about 47% were seen once. This clonotype has a handful of counts. The antigen is undetermined. This TCR came from a human donor with low-grade glioma or glioblastoma, undergoing nonglioma brain surgery, or in good health (not recorded which). The chain uses TRBV10-3 and TRBJ2-3, with TRBD1 matching 8 bases. Sequencing was done on a sample of glioma tissue, nonneoplastic brain tissue, or PBMCs (not recorded which). The CDR3 is CAISPSDRGTDTQYF. CDR3 bases: TGTGCCATCAGCCCTTCGGACAGGGGCACAGATACGCAGTATTTT.